These 5 T cell receptor beta chains came from one sample sequenced in a study of CD8 T cells in Susac syndrome. RNA totalling roughly 0.5 to 1 ug underwent reverse transcription with random hexamers. TCRdb called the immunoSEQ multiplex PCR reads again in MiXCR, with one record for every CDR3 protein. The sample consists of around 150,000 distinct CDR3 sequences, 95% of them appearing once. Sequences were obtained from CD4+ T cells from PBMCs. The source is a human donor with Susac syndrome.

V and J are TRBV6-6 and TRBJ2-1; tentatively, D is TRBD2 (5 bases). The CDR3 extends over 14 amino acids. Trimming left V 10 bases short and J 1 base short, with 14 bases between. CDR1 is MNHNY and CDR2 is SVGAGI in the germline V gene (reference sequence). The CDR3 DNA sequence: TGTGCCACCGCTCCCCGCGGGTCCTACAATGAGCAGTTCTTC. Its protein is CATAPRGSYNEQFF.

This chain links TRBV9 with TRBJ2-5; TRBD2 might be the D (5 bases). The CDR3 totals 12 residues. V was trimmed by 3 bases and J by 7 bases, leaving 10 bases between them. Germline V lookup: CDR1 SGDLS, CDR2 YYNGEE. The CDR3 sequence is CASSEQEGTQYF. The CDR3 DNA sequence: TGTGCCAGCAGCGAACAAGAGGGGACCCAGTACTTC. Filled out from reference TRBV9 and TRBJ2-5, the complete variable domain reads DSGVTQTPKHLITATGQRVTLRCSPRSGDLSVYWYQQSLDQGLQFLIQYYNGEERAKGNILERFSAQQFPDLHSELNLSSLELGDSALYFCASSEQEGTQYFGPGTRLLVL.

The J gene is TRBJ2-3, the V gene TRBV2; 9 positions agree with TRBD2. Germline CDR1 SNHLY, CDR2 FYNNEI. The CDR3 spans 18 residues. V was clipped by 3 bases and J by 1 base; unmatched bases: 11. CDR3 region: CASSEPSGVLYGTDTQYF. The DNA of the CDR3 is TGTGCCAGCAGTGAGCCTAGCGGGGTCTTGTACGGCACAGATACGCAGTATTTT.

The DNA of the CDR3 is TGTGCCAGCAGCTTGGGGTCGGGCCACACAGATACGCAGTATTTT. Its translation is CASSLGSGHTDTQYF. The V call is TRBV7-9, the J call TRBJ2-3; no reliable D call. The V gene's germline CDR1 is SEHNR and CDR2 FQNEAQ (reference sequence). V was shortened by 3 bases and J by 2 bases, with 12 bases between the two germline ends. The CDR3 extends over 15 amino acids.

V usage is TRBV29-1 and J usage is TRBJ2-7, with D unresolved. The CDR3 loop spans 12 amino acids. V was pared by 5 bases and J by 0 bases, with 8 bases between. Germline V lookup: CDR1 SQVTM, CDR2 ANQGSEA. The CDR3: CSVYVSSYEQYF. The CDR3 region has the DNA TGCAGCGTTTACGTGAGCTCCTACGAGCAGTACTTC.